This TCR beta chain was identified in a study of blood T cell repertoires in COVID-19. Study-wide background: Researchers got acute and convalescent COVID-19 samples from the United States, Italy and Spain. T cells, B-cell-depleted T cells, or PBMCs supplied cDNA or gDNA.

As handled by the study authors: It was from reference gene primer amplification that nucleated cell counts were estimated. The data were produced by immunoSEQ multiplex PCR, yet TCRdb's version contains in-frame clones alone and is incomplete. D and trimming were read from the DNA, whereas the V and J calls and clone size are those reported in that table. The sample has over 200,000 clones, approximately 91% seen once. The V gene's germline CDR1 is SGHRS and CDR2 YFSETQ. V lost 3 bases and J 3 bases, leaving 7 bases between the germline ends. The CDR3 totals 13 residues. What was sequenced was peripheral blood. This TCR derives from a man aged 55 to 70 who had recovered from COVID-19. The chain employs TRBV5-1 and TRBJ2-1; tentatively, D is TRBD2 (5 bases). CDR3 amino acids: CASSWTRYNEQFF. CDR3 nucleotides: TGCGCCAGCAGCTGGACTCGCTACAATGAGCAGTTCTTC.